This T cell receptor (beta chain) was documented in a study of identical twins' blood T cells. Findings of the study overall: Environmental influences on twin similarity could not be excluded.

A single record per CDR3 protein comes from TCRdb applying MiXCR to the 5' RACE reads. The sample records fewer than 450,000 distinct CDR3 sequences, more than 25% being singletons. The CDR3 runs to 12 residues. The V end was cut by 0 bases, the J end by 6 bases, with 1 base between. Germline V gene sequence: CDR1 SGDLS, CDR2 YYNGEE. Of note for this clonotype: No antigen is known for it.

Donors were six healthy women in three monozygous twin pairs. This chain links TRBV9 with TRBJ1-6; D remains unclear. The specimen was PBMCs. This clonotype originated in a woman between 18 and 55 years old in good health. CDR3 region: CASSVANSPLHF. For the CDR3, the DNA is TGTGCCAGCAGCGTAGCTAATTCACCCCTCCACTTT.